The following is a T cell receptor beta chain sequence with its context. The data originate from a study of OX40 agonist ivuxolimab in advanced cancers. Assay used: immunoSEQ multiplex PCR; TCRdb lists only in-frame clones, some missing. The table shows some 86,000 clones, with less than 95% occurring only once. Germline V CDR1 and CDR2: ENHRY, SYGVKD. The CDR3 extends over 14 amino acids. The ends were cut back, 4 bases at V and 6 bases at J, with 13 bases in the middle. The chain joins TRBV10-3 to TRBJ2-4, with D possibly TRBD2 on 6 matching bases. This specimen consisted of CD4+ or CD8+ T cells sorted from blood, obtained in a trial of the OX40 agonist ivuxolimab. The receptor was isolated from an adult with an advanced solid tumor such as melanoma, head and neck, liver or kidney cancer. The CDR3 sequence: CAISGGDGLNIQYF. The DNA for the CDR3 is TGTGCCATCAGTGGGGGGGACGGACTAAACATTCAGTACTTC.